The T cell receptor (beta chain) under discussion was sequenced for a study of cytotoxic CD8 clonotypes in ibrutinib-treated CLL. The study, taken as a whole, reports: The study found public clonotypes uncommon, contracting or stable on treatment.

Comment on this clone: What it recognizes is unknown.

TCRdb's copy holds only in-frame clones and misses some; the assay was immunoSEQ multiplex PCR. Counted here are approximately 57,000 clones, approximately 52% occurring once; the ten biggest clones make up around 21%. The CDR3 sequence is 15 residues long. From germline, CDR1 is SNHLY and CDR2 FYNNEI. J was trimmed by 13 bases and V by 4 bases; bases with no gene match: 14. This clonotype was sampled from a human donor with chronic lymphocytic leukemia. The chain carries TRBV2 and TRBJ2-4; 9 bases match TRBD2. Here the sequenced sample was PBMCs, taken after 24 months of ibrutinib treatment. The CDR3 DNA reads TGTGCCAGCAGTGGAGCGGGGCGGGGGGGCCTTTCACAGTACTTC. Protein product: CASSGAGRGGLSQYF.